Listed here is a single TCR beta chain. Its matching antigen is unknown. This CDR3 is 14 amino acids long. V was trimmed by 0 bases and J by 4 bases, leaving 9 bases between them. Germline CDR1 and CDR2: MNHEY and SVGAGI. Everyone who donated was a healthy bone marrow donor. The record originates from a study of cytomegalovirus exposure and HLA in healthy donors. Study details: The Caucasian-associated ancestry cluster held over 65% of 398 genotyped donors.

The PCR made use of 60 Vbeta and 13 Jbeta primers. Repertoires were generated with immunoSEQ multiplex PCR, while TCRdb's copy carries only in-frame clones and drops some. The table lists roughly 180,000 clones, around 75% of them singletons, with about 3.1% in the top ten. Study-level findings and limits: Several of the most significant clusters appeared, in a later analysis, to be linked to common viral pathogens.

This sequence joins TRBV6-5 and TRBJ1-2; no reliable D call. The specimen was PBMCs. The receptor was derived from a female donor in good health and CMV-seronegative. The CDR3 coding sequence is TGTGCCAGCAGTTACTCGAGTGGTGGCTATGGCTACACCTTC. Translation: CASSYSSGGYGYTF.